This T cell receptor beta chain was captured in a study of blood T cell repertoires in COVID-19. The CDR3 loop spans 17 amino acids. V was cut by 0 bases and J by 2 bases, with 17 bases left in between. Germline-derived CDR1 and CDR2 are KGHSH and LQKENI. Original processing methods: Reference gene primers were amplified, and this amplification served to estimate nucleated cell counts. Assay used: immunoSEQ multiplex PCR; TCRdb lists only in-frame clones, some missing. V and J calls and clone size follow that table, whereas D and trimming were derived from the DNA. The sample has some 96,000 clones, roughly 80% seen once.

Sequenced sample: peripheral blood. This chain uses TRBV18 with TRBJ2-7; weak D call: TRBD1 (7 bases). This sequence was found in a man aged 65 to 85 with active or convalescent COVID-19. In DNA form, the CDR3 reads TGTGCCAGCTCACCACCGAGGGGGCTGGGGGGAGCCTACGAGCAGTACTTC. Amino acid sequence: CASSPPRGLGGAYEQYF.